Below, 2 T cell receptor beta chains from the same sample are listed, as sequenced in a study of blood T cell repertoires in COVID-19. Assay: immunoSEQ multiplex PCR; the TCRdb copy retains only in-frame clones and omits some. This repertoire shows approximately 160,000 clones, roughly 88% found once; its top ten account for more than 7%. The sample comprised peripheral blood. The receptors were sampled from a woman of 80 years or more with active or convalescent COVID-19.

The gene calls are TRBV7-2 and TRBJ1-4; D is possibly TRBD1 (6 bases). The CDR3 consists of 16 residues. V gave up 1 base and J gave up 0 bases, with 9 bases separating them. CDR1 SGHTA and CDR2 FQGNSA come from the germline V gene. This CDR3 is CASSLDGGTTNEKLFF. As DNA, the CDR3 is TGTGCCAGCAGCTTAGATGGGGGCACAACTAATGAAAAACTGTTTTTT.

The chain uses TRBV5-1 and TRBJ1-1, with a weak D call TRBD1 (5 bases). The CDR3 extends over 14 amino acids. Germline V gene sequence: CDR1 SGHRS, CDR2 YFSETQ. Trimming took off 3 bases at V and 1 base at J, with 10 bases between the two ends. The CDR3 coding sequence is TGCGCCAGCAGCTCCGTCACAGGGAACACTGAAGCTTTCTTT. Amino acid sequence: CASSSVTGNTEAFF.